The following is a T cell receptor beta chain sequence with its context. This sample was taken from a study of blood T cell repertoires in COVID-19. The overall study: Collection of acute and convalescent COVID-19 samples took place in the United States, Italy and Spain. T cells, B-cell-depleted T cells, or PBMCs provided the cDNA or gDNA that served as material.

With V trimmed by 6 bases and J by 8 bases, 8 bases remained unmatched. This CDR3 comprises 15 residues. Germline CDR1 MNHEY, CDR2 SVGAGI. Authors' methods: Amplification of reference gene primers provided the estimated nucleated cell counts. Some clones are missing from TCRdb's copy, which holds only in-frame ones; the method was immunoSEQ multiplex PCR. That table gives V, J and clone size, and the DNA gave D and trimming. Among 250,000 to 350,000 clones, 86% were seen once, and the ten largest hold less than 3%. Sequenced input: peripheral blood. The TCR comes from a woman younger than 45 with active or convalescent COVID-19. The genes are TRBV6-5 and TRBJ1-6; 9 positions match TRBD1. The chain's CDR3 is CASSQGTGRDSPLHF. CDR3 in DNA: TGTGCCAGCAGCCAAGGGACAGGGAGGGATTCACCCCTCCACTTT.